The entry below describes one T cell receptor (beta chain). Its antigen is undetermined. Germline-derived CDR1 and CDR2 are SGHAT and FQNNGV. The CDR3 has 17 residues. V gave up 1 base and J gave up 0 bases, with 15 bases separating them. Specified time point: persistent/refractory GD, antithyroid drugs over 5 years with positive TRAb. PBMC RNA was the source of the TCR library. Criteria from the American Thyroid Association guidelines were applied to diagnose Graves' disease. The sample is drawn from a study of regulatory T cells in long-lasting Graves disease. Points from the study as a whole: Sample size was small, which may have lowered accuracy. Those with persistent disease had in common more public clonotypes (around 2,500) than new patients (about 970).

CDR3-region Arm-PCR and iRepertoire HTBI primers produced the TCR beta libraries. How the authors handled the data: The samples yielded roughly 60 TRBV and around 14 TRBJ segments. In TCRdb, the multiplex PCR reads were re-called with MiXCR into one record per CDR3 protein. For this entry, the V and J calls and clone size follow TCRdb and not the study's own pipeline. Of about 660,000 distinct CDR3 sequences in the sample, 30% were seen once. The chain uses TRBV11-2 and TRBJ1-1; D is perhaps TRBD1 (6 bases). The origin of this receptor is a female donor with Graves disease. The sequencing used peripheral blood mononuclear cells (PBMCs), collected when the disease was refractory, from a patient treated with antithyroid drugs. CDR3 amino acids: CASSLVVGGPLNTEAFF. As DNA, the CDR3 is TGTGCCAGCAGCTTAGTCGTAGGGGGGCCGTTGAACACTGAAGCTTTCTTT.